This is a list of T cell receptor beta chains from one sample in a study of T-cell reconstitution after alpha-beta-depleted transplantation in children. TCRdb re-derived calls from the PCR reads in MiXCR, one entry per CDR3 protein. The sample comprises 70,000 to 95,000 distinct CDR3 sequences, around 16% of which are singletons, and 15% to 20% rests with the top ten. The specimen was PBMCs, mostly from graft donor cells, collected 180 days after TCRalphabeta/CD19-depleted stem cell transplant. Receptors originate from a male patient under 10 years old who had a stem cell transplant for acute lymphoblastic leukemia, so the T cells may come from the graft donor. Each CDR3 is given with its conserved first and last residue. The order of the fields is CDR3 DNA, CDR3 protein, clone size, V gene, D gene, J gene. The D gene is left open where the match is weak. Where a row states a size, it is once, few, many or the class of an expanded clone; other rows omit it.

CDR3nt: TGCAGCGCCCAAGGGGGGGCACAAGAGACCCAGTACTTC
CDR3aa: CSAQGGAQETQYF
abundance: -
v_gene: TRBV29-1
d_gene: -
j_gene: TRBJ2-5

CDR3nt: TGTGCCAGCAGCTTAGACCAGTGGTCACCCCTCCACTTT
CDR3aa: CASSLDQWSPLHF
abundance: -
v_gene: TRBV11-2
d_gene: -
j_gene: TRBJ1-6

CDR3nt: TGTGCCACCAGCAGGGGTGGGCGGGAGCTGTTTTTT
CDR3aa: CATSRGGRELFF
abundance: few
v_gene: TRBV15
d_gene: -
j_gene: TRBJ2-2

CDR3nt: TGTGCCAGCAGCTCGGGACTAGCGTGGAACACCGGGGAGCTGTTTTTT
CDR3aa: CASSSGLAWNTGELFF
abundance: -
v_gene: TRBV7-6
d_gene: TRBD2
j_gene: TRBJ2-2

CDR3nt: TGTGCCAGCTCACCAGAATTTCGAAGCCCCGCGAACACCGGGGAGCTGTTTTTT
CDR3aa: CASSPEFRSPANTGELFF
abundance: many
v_gene: TRBV18
d_gene: -
j_gene: TRBJ2-2

CDR3nt: TGCGCCAGCAGCCAAGCTGCGGGGCGGGAGCTGTTTTTT
CDR3aa: CASSQAAGRELFF
abundance: -
v_gene: TRBV5-1
d_gene: -
j_gene: TRBJ2-2

CDR3nt: TGCGCCAGCAGCCAAGATTGGCCTCCTCCCGACGAGCAGTACTTC
CDR3aa: CASSQDWPPPDEQYF
abundance: few
v_gene: TRBV4-1
d_gene: -
j_gene: TRBJ2-7

CDR3nt: TGTACCAGCACCCAGGGGGGGGCGTCCTACAATGAGCAGTTCTTC
CDR3aa: CTSTQGGASYNEQFF
abundance: -
v_gene: TRBV5-8
d_gene: -
j_gene: TRBJ2-1

CDR3nt: TGTGCCTGGAGTAGGACCGACAATCAGCCCCAGCATTTT
CDR3aa: CAWSRTDNQPQHF
abundance: few
v_gene: TRBV30
d_gene: -
j_gene: TRBJ1-5

CDR3nt: TGTGCCATCAGTGAGTCAGGGGGAACCAATCAGCCCCAGCATTTT
CDR3aa: CAISESGGTNQPQHF
abundance: -
v_gene: TRBV10-3
d_gene: -
j_gene: TRBJ1-5

CDR3nt: TGTGCCTGGGGGGGAGACAGTTACGAGCAGTACTTC
CDR3aa: CAWGGDSYEQYF
abundance: -
v_gene: TRBV30
d_gene: -
j_gene: TRBJ2-7

CDR3nt: TGCGCCAGCAGCTTGGACAGGGGAACCGGCTTCGATGAGCAGTTCTTC
CDR3aa: CASSLDRGTGFDEQFF
abundance: many
v_gene: TRBV5-1
d_gene: TRBD1
j_gene: TRBJ2-1

CDR3nt: TGTGCCAGCACCTTGGACAGGGGAGGGCAGCCCCAGCATTTT
CDR3aa: CASTLDRGGQPQHF
abundance: -
v_gene: TRBV2
d_gene: TRBD1
j_gene: TRBJ1-5

CDR3nt: TGTGCCACCAGCAAAGCGGGGGGTTCAATCCACGAGCAGTACTTC
CDR3aa: CATSKAGGSIHEQYF
abundance: -
v_gene: TRBV15
d_gene: TRBD2
j_gene: TRBJ2-7

CDR3nt: TGCAGTGCTGTTGAGGGCTGGTACGAGCAGTACTTC
CDR3aa: CSAVEGWYEQYF
abundance: many
v_gene: TRBV20-1
d_gene: -
j_gene: TRBJ2-7

CDR3nt: TGTGCCAGCAGCGGCCAGACTAGTAGCCATGAGCAGTTCTTC
CDR3aa: CASSGQTSSHEQFF
abundance: -
v_gene: TRBV9
d_gene: -
j_gene: TRBJ2-1

CDR3nt: TGTGCCAGCAGCCTGCTTGGGCGCATGCGGAACTATGGCTACACCTTC
CDR3aa: CASSLLGRMRNYGYTF
abundance: few
v_gene: TRBV11-2
d_gene: -
j_gene: TRBJ1-2

CDR3nt: TGTGCCAGCAGTTTAGGACTCAACACAGATACGCAGTATTTT
CDR3aa: CASSLGLNTDTQYF
abundance: -
v_gene: TRBV12-3/TRBV12-4
d_gene: -
j_gene: TRBJ2-3

CDR3nt: TGCGCCAGCGGCGGGGGACCTAACTATGGCTACACCTTC
CDR3aa: CASGGGPNYGYTF
abundance: few
v_gene: TRBV10-2
d_gene: -
j_gene: TRBJ1-2

CDR3nt: TGTGCCAGTAGTGCCACGGGAGGGCTCGACGAGCAGTACTTC
CDR3aa: CASSATGGLDEQYF
abundance: -
v_gene: TRBV19
d_gene: TRBD2
j_gene: TRBJ2-7

CDR3nt: TGTGCCAGCATAAAGGGACAGGCAAGCACAGATACGCAGTATTTT
CDR3aa: CASIKGQASTDTQYF
abundance: -
v_gene: TRBV5-6
d_gene: TRBD1
j_gene: TRBJ2-3

CDR3nt: TGTGCCAGCGCAAAGGGGCTAGCGGGAAGTGAGACCCAGTACTTC
CDR3aa: CASAKGLAGSETQYF
abundance: few
v_gene: TRBV25-1
d_gene: TRBD2
j_gene: TRBJ2-5

CDR3nt: TGCGCCAGCAGCCACGCCGGGACGAGGACTGAAGCTTTCTTT
CDR3aa: CASSHAGTRTEAFF
abundance: few
v_gene: TRBV4-1
d_gene: -
j_gene: TRBJ1-1

CDR3nt: TGTGCCAGCAGCTTACCGACAGGCTACACTGAAGCTTTCTTT
CDR3aa: CASSLPTGYTEAFF
abundance: many
v_gene: TRBV7-9
d_gene: -
j_gene: TRBJ1-1

CDR3nt: TGTGCCACCAGCGCTCGCCCGGGACAGAAACTCTCCTACGAGCAGTACTTC
CDR3aa: CATSARPGQKLSYEQYF
abundance: -
v_gene: TRBV24-1
d_gene: TRBD1
j_gene: TRBJ2-7

CDR3nt: TGTGCCAGCTTCAAATTGACAGGTGGGGGGACTGAAGCTTTCTTT
CDR3aa: CASFKLTGGGTEAFF
abundance: -
v_gene: TRBV12-3/TRBV12-4
d_gene: -
j_gene: TRBJ1-1

CDR3nt: TGTGCCAGCAGCTTTCAGCGGGGGGTCAATGAGCAGTTCTTC
CDR3aa: CASSFQRGVNEQFF
abundance: -
v_gene: TRBV7-8
d_gene: TRBD2
j_gene: TRBJ2-1

CDR3nt: TGCGCCAGCAGTGAGTGGAGCCTAGCTAGCACAGATACGCAGTATTTT
CDR3aa: CASSEWSLASTDTQYF
abundance: many
v_gene: TRBV10-1
d_gene: -
j_gene: TRBJ2-3

CDR3nt: TGTGCCAGCAGCCTAACGGGCCCGATGAGCAATCAGCCCCAGCATTTT
CDR3aa: CASSLTGPMSNQPQHF
abundance: few
v_gene: TRBV7-2
d_gene: -
j_gene: TRBJ1-5